This T cell receptor beta chain was recovered during a study of CD8+ T cells in alopecia areata. This clone came up a few times. Its target is not known. Germline V CDR1 and CDR2: MDHEN, SYDVKM. V lost 3 bases and J 1 base, leaving 9 bases between the germline ends. This CDR3 has 15 amino acids. Extracted RNA was reverse transcribed, and the resulting cDNA served as sequencing template. Method: immunoSEQ multiplex PCR; TCRdb's copy keeps in-frame clones and lacks some. This sample has more than 95,000 clones, with roughly 50% found just once. The study, taken as a whole, reports: Elevated clonality characterized lesional scalp relative to normal scalp, particularly in alopecia totalis/universalis. Mice gave a clearer picture of TCR sharing than patients did, possibly for HLA-related reasons.

It was from PBMCs that CD4+ and CD8+ T cells were sorted. The sequencing input was NKG2D-low CD8+ T cells sorted from blood. The TCR originated in a human donor with alopecia areata. The rearrangement links TRBV28 to TRBJ2-2; D is perhaps TRBD2 (5 bases). This CDR3 is CASSLTNQNTGELFF. The CDR3 DNA is TGTGCCAGCAGTTTGACTAACCAGAACACCGGGGAGCTGTTTTTT.